The 8 T cell receptor beta chains below come from one sample, sequenced in a study of cytomegalovirus exposure and HLA in healthy donors. The PCR had 60 Vbeta and 13 Jbeta primers. Data came from immunoSEQ multiplex PCR; TCRdb stores just in-frame clones and leaves some out. The sample's table shows 45,000 to 55,000 clones. The sample consisted of PBMCs. The receptors derive from a middle-aged man in good health and CMV-seropositive.

The rearrangement uses TRBV4-2 and TRBJ2-7, with TRBD1 as a possible D gene (5 bases). Looked up from germline, CDR1 is LGHNA and CDR2 is YNFKEQ. The V end was cut by 2 bases, the J end by 2 bases, with 10 bases between. The CDR3 sequence is 14 residues long. Here the CDR3 DNA reads TGTGCCAGCAGCCAATTGACAGCCCCCTACGAGCAGTACTTC. Encoded protein: CASSQLTAPYEQYF.

The V gene is TRBV2, the J gene TRBJ2-3, with 13 bases fitting TRBD2. Looked up from germline, CDR1 is SNHLY and CDR2 is FYNNEI. The CDR3 runs 15 residues. Trimming took 6 bases from V and 1 from J; bases not matched to a gene: 1. The CDR3 reads CASRGLAGGTDTQYF. CDR3 sequence (DNA): TGTGCCAGCAGAGGACTAGCGGGGGGCACAGATACGCAGTATTTT.

The chain joins TRBV18 to TRBJ1-5; 9 bases line up with TRBD1. The CDR3 runs 14 residues. The germline V gene encodes CDR1 KGHSH and CDR2 LQKENI. Germline trimming cut 3 bases from V and 6 bases from J; bases unmatched to any gene: 3. CDR3 DNA sequence: TGTGCCAGCTCACCGGGACAGGGAAGTCAGCCCCAGCATTTT. Its protein product is CASSPGQGSQPQHF.

The rearrangement uses TRBV9 and TRBJ2-7; 10 bases are shared with TRBD2. V dropped 0 bases and J dropped 6; count of bases not matched to a gene: 3. This CDR3 is built from 14 residues. Looked up from germline, CDR1 is SGDLS and CDR2 is YYNGEE. This CDR3 is CASSVGGLAAEQYF. As DNA, the CDR3 is TGTGCCAGCAGCGTAGGAGGACTAGCGGCCGAGCAGTACTTC.

The gene calls are TRBV5-1 and TRBJ2-7; a possible D gene is TRBD2 (6 bases). This CDR3 has 14 residues. Looked up from germline, CDR1 is SGHRS and CDR2 is YFSETQ. V dropped 4 bases and J dropped 7 bases, with 18 bases sitting between them. CDR3 in amino acids: CASSISGGAGEQYF. The CDR3, as DNA: TGCGCCAGCAGCATTTCCGGCGGGGCTGGTGAGCAGTACTTC.

The CDR3: CASSSQLAPSSYEQYF. CDR3 DNA sequence: TGTGCCAGCAGCTCGCAGCTAGCGCCGAGCTCCTACGAGCAGTACTTC. This chain connects TRBV7-9 to TRBJ2-7; D perhaps matches TRBD2 (6 bases). V dropped 4 bases and J dropped 0 bases, with 16 bases sitting between them. The CDR3 runs to 16 residues. Germline CDR1 is SEHNR and CDR2 is FQNEAQ (reference sequence).

This chain uses TRBV30 with TRBJ2-3, with D possibly TRBD1 on 6 matching bases. This CDR3 comprises 12 residues. The germline V and J ends were trimmed by 4 bases and 4 bases, with 9 bases remaining between them. From germline, CDR1 is GTSNPN and CDR2 SVGIG (reference sequence). The CDR3 loop reads CAWNTGSDTQYF. CDR3 nucleotide sequence: TGTGCCTGGAACACAGGGTCAGATACGCAGTATTTT.

The chain is built from TRBV9 and TRBJ2-2, with D possibly being TRBD1 (6 bases). This CDR3 contains 18 residues. V shed 0 bases and J shed 3 bases, with 18 bases lying between them. Germline V gene sequence: CDR1 SGDLS, CDR2 YYNGEE. The CDR3 reads CASSVDFPGTTHTGELFF. CDR3 in DNA: TGTGCCAGCAGCGTAGACTTCCCCGGGACAACACACACCGGGGAGCTGTTTTTT.